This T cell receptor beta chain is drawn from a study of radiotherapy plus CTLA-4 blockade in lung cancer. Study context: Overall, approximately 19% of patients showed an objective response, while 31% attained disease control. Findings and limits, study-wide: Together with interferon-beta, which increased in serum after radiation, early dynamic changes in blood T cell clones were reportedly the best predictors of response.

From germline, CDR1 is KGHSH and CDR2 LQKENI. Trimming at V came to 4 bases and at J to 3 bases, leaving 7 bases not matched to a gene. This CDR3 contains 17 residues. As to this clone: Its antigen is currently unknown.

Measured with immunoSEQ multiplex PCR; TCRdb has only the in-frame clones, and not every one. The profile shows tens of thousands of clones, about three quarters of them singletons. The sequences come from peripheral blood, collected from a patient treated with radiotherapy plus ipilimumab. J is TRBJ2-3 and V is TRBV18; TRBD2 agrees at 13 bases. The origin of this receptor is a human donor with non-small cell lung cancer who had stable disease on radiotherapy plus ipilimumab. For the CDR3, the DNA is TGTGCCAGCTCACGAAAGAGACTAGCGGGAGGAACAGATACGCAGTATTTT. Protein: CASSRKRLAGGTDTQYF.